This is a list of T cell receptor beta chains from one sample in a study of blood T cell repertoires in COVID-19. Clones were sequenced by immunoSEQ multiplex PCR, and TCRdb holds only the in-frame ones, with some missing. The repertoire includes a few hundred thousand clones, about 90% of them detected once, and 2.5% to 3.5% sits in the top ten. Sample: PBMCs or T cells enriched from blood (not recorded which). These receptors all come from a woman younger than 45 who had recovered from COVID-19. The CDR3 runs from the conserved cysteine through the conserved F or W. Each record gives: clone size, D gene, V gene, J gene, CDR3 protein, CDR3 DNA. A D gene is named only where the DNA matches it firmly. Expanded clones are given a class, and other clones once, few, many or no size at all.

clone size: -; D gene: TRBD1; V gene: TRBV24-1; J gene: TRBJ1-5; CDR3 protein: CATSDEAGGPNQPQHF; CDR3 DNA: TGTGCCACCAGTGATGAGGCAGGGGGCCCTAATCAGCCCCAGCATTTT
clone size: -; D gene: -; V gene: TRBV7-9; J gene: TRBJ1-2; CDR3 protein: CASSLDDGGLIYGYTF; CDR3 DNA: TGTGCCAGCAGCTTAGATGATGGAGGGTTGATCTATGGCTACACCTTC
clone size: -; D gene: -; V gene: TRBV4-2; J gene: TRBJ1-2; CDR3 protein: CASSQALLNYGYTF; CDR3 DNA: TGTGCCAGCAGCCAAGCGTTGCTAAACTATGGCTACACCTTC
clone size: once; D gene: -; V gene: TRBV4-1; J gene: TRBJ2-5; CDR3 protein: CASSQELGGGGETQYF; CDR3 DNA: TGCGCCAGCAGCCAAGAACTAGGGGGGGGAGGAGAGACCCAGTACTTC
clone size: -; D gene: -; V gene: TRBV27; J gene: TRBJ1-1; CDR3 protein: CASSFLGGSAEAFF; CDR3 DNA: TGTGCCAGCAGTTTCCTTGGGGGCAGTGCTGAAGCTTTCTTT
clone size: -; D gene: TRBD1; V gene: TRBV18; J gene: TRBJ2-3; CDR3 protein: CASSPPTGQRGTDTQYF; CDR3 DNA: TGTGCCAGCTCACCACCCACGGGACAGAGGGGCACAGATACGCAGTATTTT
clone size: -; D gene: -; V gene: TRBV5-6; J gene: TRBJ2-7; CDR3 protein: CASSTGLSYEQYF; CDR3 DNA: TGTGCCAGCAGCACGGGACTCTCCTACGAGCAGTACTTC
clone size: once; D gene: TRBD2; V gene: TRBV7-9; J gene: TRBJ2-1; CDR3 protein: CASSFLWREGRGNEQFF; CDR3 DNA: TGTGCCAGCAGCTTCCTTTGGCGGGAGGGCCGAGGGAATGAGCAGTTCTTC
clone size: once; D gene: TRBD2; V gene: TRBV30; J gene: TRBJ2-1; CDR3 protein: CAWRLAGGPNEQFF; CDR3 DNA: TGTGCCTGGAGGTTGGCGGGGGGGCCCAATGAGCAGTTCTTC
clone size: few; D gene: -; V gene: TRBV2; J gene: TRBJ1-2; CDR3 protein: CASSAGEGPNYGYTF; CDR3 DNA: TGTGCCAGCAGTGCGGGGGAGGGCCCCAACTATGGCTACACCTTC
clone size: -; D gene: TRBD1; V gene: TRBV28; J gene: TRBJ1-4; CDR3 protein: CASSYVGGLEKLFF; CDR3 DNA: TGTGCCAGCAGTTACGTAGGGGGCTTAGAAAAACTGTTTTTT
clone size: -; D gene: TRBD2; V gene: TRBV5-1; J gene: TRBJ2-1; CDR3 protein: CASSLDASGGNEQFF; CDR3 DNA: TGCGCCAGCAGCTTGGACGCTAGCGGGGGAAATGAGCAGTTCTTC
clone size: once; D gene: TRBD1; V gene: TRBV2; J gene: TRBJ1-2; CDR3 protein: CARGDRGQGGWSYTF; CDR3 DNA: TGTGCCAGAGGGGACAGGGGGCAGGGGGGTTGGAGCTACACCTTC
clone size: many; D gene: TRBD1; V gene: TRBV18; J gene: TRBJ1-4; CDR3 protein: CASSPPEGGLANEKLFF; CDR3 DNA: TGTGCCAGCTCACCACCGGAAGGGGGCCTAGCTAATGAAAAACTGTTTTTT
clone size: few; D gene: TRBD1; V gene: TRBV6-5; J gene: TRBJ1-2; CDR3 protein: CASAQGSVYGYTF; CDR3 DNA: TGTGCCAGTGCACAGGGGAGTGTCTATGGCTACACCTTC
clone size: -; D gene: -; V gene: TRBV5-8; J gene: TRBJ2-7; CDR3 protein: CASSLFSRSYEQYF; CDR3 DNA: TGTGCCAGCAGCTTGTTCTCCCGTTCCTACGAGCAGTACTTC
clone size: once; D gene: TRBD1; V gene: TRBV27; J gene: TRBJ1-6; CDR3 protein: CASSWLQGQDNSPLHF; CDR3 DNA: TGTGCCAGCAGTTGGCTACAGGGGCAGGATAATTCACCCCTCCACTTT
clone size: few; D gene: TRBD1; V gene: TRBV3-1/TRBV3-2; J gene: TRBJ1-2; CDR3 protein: CASSHWQSIMGQGDGYTF; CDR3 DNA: TGTGCCAGCAGCCACTGGCAGTCTATAATGGGACAGGGGGACGGCTACACCTTC
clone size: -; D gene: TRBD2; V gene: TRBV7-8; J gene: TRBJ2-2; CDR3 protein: CASSYNSGILGGELFF; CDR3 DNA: TGTGCCAGCAGCTATAACAGCGGGATACTGGGCGGGGAGCTGTTTTTT
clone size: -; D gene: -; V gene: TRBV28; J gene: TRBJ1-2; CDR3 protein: CASRVRYGYTF; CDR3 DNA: TGTGCCAGCAGGGTCAGATATGGCTACACCTTC
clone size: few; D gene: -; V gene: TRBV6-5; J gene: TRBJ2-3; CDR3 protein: CASRPPGVRTDTQYF; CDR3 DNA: TGTGCCAGCAGACCCCCAGGGGTCAGGACAGATACGCAGTATTTT
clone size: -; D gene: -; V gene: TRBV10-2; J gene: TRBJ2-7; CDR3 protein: CASSGVTSTTHEQYF; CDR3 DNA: TGCGCCAGCAGTGGTGTGACGTCGACTACTCACGAGCAGTACTTC
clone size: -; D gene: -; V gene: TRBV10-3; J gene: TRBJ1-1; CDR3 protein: CAISETGPWSLEEAFF; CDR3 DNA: TGTGCCATCAGTGAGACCGGTCCGTGGAGCTTGGAGGAAGCTTTCTTT
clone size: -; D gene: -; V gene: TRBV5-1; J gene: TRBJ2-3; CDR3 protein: CASTPSGISTDTQYF; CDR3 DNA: TGCGCCAGCACCCCCTCGGGGATTAGCACAGATACGCAGTATTTT
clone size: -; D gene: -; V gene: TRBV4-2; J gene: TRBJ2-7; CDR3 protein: CASSPNTGISYEQYF; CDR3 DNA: TGTGCCAGCAGCCCTAACACAGGGATTTCCTACGAGCAGTACTTC
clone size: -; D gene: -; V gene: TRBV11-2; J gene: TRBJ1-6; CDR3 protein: CASSQRRYNSPLHF; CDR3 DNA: TGTGCCAGCAGCCAGCGAAGATATAATTCACCCCTCCACTTT
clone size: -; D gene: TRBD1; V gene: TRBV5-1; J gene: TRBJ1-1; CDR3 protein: CASSSGDRAMNTEAFF; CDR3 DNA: TGCGCCAGCAGCTCCGGGGACAGGGCCATGAACACTGAAGCTTTCTTT
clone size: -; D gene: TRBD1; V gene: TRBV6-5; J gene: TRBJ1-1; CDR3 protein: CASWDSLRNTEAFF; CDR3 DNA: TGTGCCAGCTGGGACAGTTTGAGGAACACTGAAGCTTTCTTT
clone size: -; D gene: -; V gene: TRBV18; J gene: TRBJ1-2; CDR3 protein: CASSPPGQYGYTF; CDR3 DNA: TGTGCCAGCTCACCACCGGGGCAGTATGGCTACACCTTC
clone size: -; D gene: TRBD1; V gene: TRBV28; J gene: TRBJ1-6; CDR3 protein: CASRPGTGWGMNSPLHF; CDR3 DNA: TGTGCCAGCAGGCCCGGGACAGGGTGGGGAATGAATTCACCCCTCCACTTT
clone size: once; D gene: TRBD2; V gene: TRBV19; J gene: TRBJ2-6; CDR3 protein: CAPSGGSSGANVLTF; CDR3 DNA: TGTGCCCCAAGCGGGGGCAGCTCTGGGGCCAACGTCCTGACTTTC
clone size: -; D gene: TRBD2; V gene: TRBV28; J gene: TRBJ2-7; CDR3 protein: CASSLASGVFSYEQYF; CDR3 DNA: TGTGCCAGCAGTTTAGCTAGCGGGGTATTTTCCTACGAGCAGTACTTC
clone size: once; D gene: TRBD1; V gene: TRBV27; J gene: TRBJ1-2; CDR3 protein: CASSGQGADNYGYTF; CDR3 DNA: TGTGCCAGCAGTGGACAGGGGGCGGATAACTATGGCTACACCTTC
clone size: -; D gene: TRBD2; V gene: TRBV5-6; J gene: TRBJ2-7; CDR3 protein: CASSLGFGGTTEQYF; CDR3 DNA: TGTGCCAGCAGCTTGGGATTCGGCGGGACTACGGAGCAGTACTTC
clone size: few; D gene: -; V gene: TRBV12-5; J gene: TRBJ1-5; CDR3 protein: CASGLETGFSNQPQHF; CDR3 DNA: TGTGCTAGTGGTTTGGAAACAGGGTTTAGCAATCAGCCCCAGCATTTT
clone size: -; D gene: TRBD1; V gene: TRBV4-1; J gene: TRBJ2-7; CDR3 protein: CASSQNRGGYEQYF; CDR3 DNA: TGCGCCAGCAGCCAAAACAGGGGTGGCTACGAGCAGTACTTC
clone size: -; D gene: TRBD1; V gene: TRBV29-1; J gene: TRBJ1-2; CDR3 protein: CSVEPDRGYGYTF; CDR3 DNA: TGCAGCGTCGAACCCGACAGGGGCTATGGCTACACCTTC
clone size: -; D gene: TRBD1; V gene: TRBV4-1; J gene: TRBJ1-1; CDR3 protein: CASSPGQGPMNTEAFF; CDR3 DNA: TGCGCCAGCAGCCCAGGACAGGGTCCAATGAACACTGAAGCTTTCTTT
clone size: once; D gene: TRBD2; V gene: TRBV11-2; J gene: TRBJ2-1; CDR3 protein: CASSLDVSETSGYNEQFF; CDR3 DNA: TGTGCCAGCAGCTTAGATGTGAGTGAGACTAGCGGTTACAATGAGCAGTTCTTC
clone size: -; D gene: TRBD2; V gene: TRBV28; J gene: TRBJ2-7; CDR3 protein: CASKTPRGVSEQYF; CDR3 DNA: TGTGCCAGCAAAACCCCCCGGGGGGTGAGTGAGCAGTACTTC
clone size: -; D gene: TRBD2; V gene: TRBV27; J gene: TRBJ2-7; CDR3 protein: CASSFGRGSLYEQYF; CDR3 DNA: TGTGCCAGCAGTTTTGGCCGCGGGAGCTTGTACGAGCAGTACTTC
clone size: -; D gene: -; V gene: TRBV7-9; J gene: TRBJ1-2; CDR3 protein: CASSFAGNYGYTF; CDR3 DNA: TGTGCCAGCAGCTTTGCAGGGAACTATGGCTACACCTTC
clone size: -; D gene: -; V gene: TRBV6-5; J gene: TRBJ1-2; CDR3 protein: CASSFRTGGYTF; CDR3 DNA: TGTGCCAGCAGCTTCCGGACTGGCGGCTACACCTTC
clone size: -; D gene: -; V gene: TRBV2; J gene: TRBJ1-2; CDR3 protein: CASSEGPGSNYGYTF; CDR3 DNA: TGTGCCAGCAGTGAGGGCCCAGGATCTAACTATGGCTACACCTTC
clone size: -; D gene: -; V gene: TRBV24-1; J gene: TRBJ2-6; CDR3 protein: CATSPGGASGANVLTF; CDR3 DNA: TGTGCCACCAGCCCTGGGGGGGCTAGCGGGGCCAACGTCCTGACTTTC
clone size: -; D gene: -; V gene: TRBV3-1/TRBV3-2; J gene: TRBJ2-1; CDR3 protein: CASSRGETYNEQFF; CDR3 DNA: TGTGCCAGCAGCCGGGGGGAGACCTACAATGAGCAGTTCTTC
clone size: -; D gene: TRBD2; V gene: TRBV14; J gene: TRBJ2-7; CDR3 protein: CASSPRTSRDEQYF; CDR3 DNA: TGTGCCAGCAGCCCTAGGACTAGCCGCGACGAGCAGTACTTC
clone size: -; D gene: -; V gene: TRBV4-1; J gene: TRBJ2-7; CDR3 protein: CASSQLTGPYEQYF; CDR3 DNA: TGCGCCAGCAGCCAACTTACAGGCCCCTACGAGCAGTACTTC
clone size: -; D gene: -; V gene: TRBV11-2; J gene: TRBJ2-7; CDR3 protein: CASSKLNRVYEQYF; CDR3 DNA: TGTGCCAGCAGCAAACTAAACCGCGTCTACGAGCAGTACTTC
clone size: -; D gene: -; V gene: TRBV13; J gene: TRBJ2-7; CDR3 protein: CASSSSNHEQYF; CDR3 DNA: TGTGCCAGCAGCTCCAGTAACCACGAGCAGTACTTC
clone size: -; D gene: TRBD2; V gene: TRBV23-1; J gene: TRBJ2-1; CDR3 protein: CASSQSPGTSGNNEQFF; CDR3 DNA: TGCGCCAGCAGTCAATCCCCCGGGACTAGCGGAAACAATGAGCAGTTCTTC
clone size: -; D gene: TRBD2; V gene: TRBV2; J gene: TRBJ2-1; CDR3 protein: CATKGLAGGGPGEQFF; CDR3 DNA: TGTGCCACCAAGGGACTAGCGGGAGGGGGCCCGGGGGAGCAGTTCTTC
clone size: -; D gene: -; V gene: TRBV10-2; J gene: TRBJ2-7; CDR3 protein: CASRLARGYEQYF; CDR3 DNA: TGCGCCAGCAGACTAGCGAGGGGGTACGAGCAGTACTTC
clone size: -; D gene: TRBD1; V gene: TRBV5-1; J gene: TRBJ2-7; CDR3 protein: CASSAGQGPYEQYF; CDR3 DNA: TGCGCCAGCAGCGCGGGACAGGGACCCTACGAGCAGTACTTC
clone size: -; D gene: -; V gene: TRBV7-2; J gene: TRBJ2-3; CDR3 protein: CASSLELGHRGTQYF; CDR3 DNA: TGTGCCAGCAGCTTAGAACTGGGGCATCGTGGTACGCAGTATTTT